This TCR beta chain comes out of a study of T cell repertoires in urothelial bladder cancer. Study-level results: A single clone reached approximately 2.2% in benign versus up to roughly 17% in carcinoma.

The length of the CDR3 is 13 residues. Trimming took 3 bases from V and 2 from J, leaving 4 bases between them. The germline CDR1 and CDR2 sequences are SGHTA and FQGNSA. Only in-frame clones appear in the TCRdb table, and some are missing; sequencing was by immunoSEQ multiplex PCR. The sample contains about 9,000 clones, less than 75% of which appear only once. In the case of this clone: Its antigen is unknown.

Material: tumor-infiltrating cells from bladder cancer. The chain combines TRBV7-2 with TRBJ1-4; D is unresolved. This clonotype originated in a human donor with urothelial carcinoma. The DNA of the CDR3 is TGTGCCAGCAGCTTCGGTACTAATGAAAAACTGTTTTTT. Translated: CASSFGTNEKLFF.